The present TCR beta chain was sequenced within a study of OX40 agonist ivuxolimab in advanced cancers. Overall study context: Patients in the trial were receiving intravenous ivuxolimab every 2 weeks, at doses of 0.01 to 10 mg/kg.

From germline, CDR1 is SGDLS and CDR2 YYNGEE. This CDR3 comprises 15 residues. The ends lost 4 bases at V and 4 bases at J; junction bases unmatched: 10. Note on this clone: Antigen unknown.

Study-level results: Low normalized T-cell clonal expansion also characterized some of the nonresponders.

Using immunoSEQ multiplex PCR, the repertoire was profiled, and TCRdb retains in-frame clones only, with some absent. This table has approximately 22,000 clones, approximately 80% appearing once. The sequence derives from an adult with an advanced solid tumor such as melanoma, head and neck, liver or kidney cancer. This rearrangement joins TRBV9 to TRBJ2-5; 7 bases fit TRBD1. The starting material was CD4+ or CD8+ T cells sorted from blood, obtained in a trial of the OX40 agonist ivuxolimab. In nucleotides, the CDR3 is TGTGCCAGCAGCACAAGGACAGGCCTAGGAGAGACCCAGTACTTC. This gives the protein CASSTRTGLGETQYF. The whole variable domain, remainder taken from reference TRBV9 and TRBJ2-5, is DSGVTQTPKHLITATGQRVTLRCSPRSGDLSVYWYQQSLDQGLQFLIQYYNGEERAKGNILERFSAQQFPDLHSELNLSSLELGDSALYFCASSTRTGLGETQYFGPGTRLLVL.